These T cell receptor beta chains were read from a single sample in a study of T cell responses to AZD1222 COVID-19 vaccine. Sequencing was performed with immunoSEQ multiplex PCR; in TCRdb, only in-frame clones are kept and a portion is missing. The data contain 100,000 or so clones, about nine tenths of them singletons. Specimen: peripheral blood, collected on day 0 of AZD1222 vaccination. These receptors all stem from an adult in good health. Each CDR3 is given with its conserved first and last residue. Fields, in order: clone size, V gene, D gene, J gene, CDR3 DNA, CDR3 protein. The D gene is left open where the match is weak. Clone size, where shown, is once, few, many, or a class for clones that have expanded.

once,TRBV27,TRBD2,TRBJ2-1,TGTGCCAGCAGTTTAGGGACTAGCGGGGGGGGTTCTGAGCAGTTCTTC,CASSLGTSGGGSEQFF
once,TRBV19,.,TRBJ1-1,TGTGCCAGTAGTCCCGGACTATGGGAGGCTTTCTTT,CASSPGLWEAFF
.,TRBV18,.,TRBJ2-5,TGTGCCAGCTCACCACCAGGGCCGGAGACCCAGTACTTC,CASSPPGPETQYF
.,TRBV15,.,TRBJ2-3,TGTGCCACCAGCAGAGGACCAGACCCGAGGATTGATACGCAGTATTTT,CATSRGPDPRIDTQYF
.,TRBV30,TRBD1,TRBJ1-5,TGTGCCTGGAGCTCCATGGGACAGATGCGCAATCAGCCCCAGCATTTT,CAWSSMGQMRNQPQHF
.,TRBV6-5,.,TRBJ2-7,TGTGCCAGCAGTTGGACTGATGCCTACGAGCAGTACTTC,CASSWTDAYEQYF
.,TRBV7-2,TRBD1,TRBJ1-2,TGTGCCAGCAGCTTAGGGGACAGGGGCTATGGCTACACCTTC,CASSLGDRGYGYTF
.,TRBV11-2,.,TRBJ2-7,TGTGCCAGCAGCTTAGACAGGGACTACGAGCAGTACTTC,CASSLDRDYEQYF
.,TRBV27,.,TRBJ2-7,TGTGCCAGCAGTTTATGGGGGCGCGGTTCCTACGAGCAGTACTTC,CASSLWGRGSYEQYF
.,TRBV19,.,TRBJ1-2,TGTGCCAGTAGTATCTCAAACTATGGCTACACCTTC,CASSISNYGYTF
.,TRBV12-3/TRBV12-4,.,TRBJ2-7,TGTGCCAGCAGTCAACCCGACACCTACGAGCAGTACTTC,CASSQPDTYEQYF
.,TRBV7-2,.,TRBJ1-2,TGTGCCAGCAGCCCGAACAGAGAGAGTCGCTACACCTTC,CASSPNRESRYTF
.,TRBV29-1,.,TRBJ2-1,TGCAGCGTGGTACAGGGCGGTTTCGATGAGCAGTTCTTC,CSVVQGGFDEQFF
.,TRBV28,.,TRBJ1-4,TGTGCCAGCAGTACCCCCCGGGTAAATGAAAAACTGTTTTTT,CASSTPRVNEKLFF
few,TRBV5-1,TRBD1,TRBJ1-2,TGCGCCAGCAGCTTGGGACAGGGTCAAGACGGCTACACCTTC,CASSLGQGQDGYTF
once,TRBV27,.,TRBJ1-5,TGTGCCAGCAGTACCCTGGGCGGGTTGGGATTTTGGCCCCAGCATTTT,CASSTLGGLGFWPQHF
once,TRBV7-3,TRBD1,TRBJ2-5,TGTGCCAGCAGCCCTCCGGGACAGCAAGAGACCCAGTACTTC,CASSPPGQQETQYF
.,TRBV5-4,.,TRBJ1-1,TGTGCCAGCAGCCAAAAAGTGGCCGGCACTGAAGCTTTCTTT,CASSQKVAGTEAFF
once,TRBV18,.,TRBJ2-3,TGTGCCAGCTCACCACAAACGGGGGATACGCAGTATTTT,CASSPQTGDTQYF
.,TRBV6-5,.,TRBJ2-2,TGTGCCAGCAGTTGGGCCGGAAACACCGGGGAGCTGTTTTTT,CASSWAGNTGELFF
.,TRBV2,.,TRBJ1-1,TGTGCCAGCAGTGAAATAAGGGACACTGAAGCTTTCTTT,CASSEIRDTEAFF
.,TRBV21-1,.,TRBJ1-5,TGTGCCAGCTCAGGATGGACAGGAACTAGCAATCAGCCCCAGCATTTT,CASSGWTGTSNQPQHF
.,TRBV27,.,TRBJ2-1,TGTGCCAGCAGCCCCCGGACAGCGCCCGACAATGAGCAGTTCTTC,CASSPRTAPDNEQFF
.,TRBV2,.,TRBJ1-1,TGTGCCAGCAGTGAAGAAGCCAGGTTAAACACTGAAGCTTTCTTT,CASSEEARLNTEAFF
once,TRBV4-1,.,TRBJ1-2,TGCGCCAGCAGCCAAGATGAACTGGTGGGCTCGGTGGACTATGGCTACACCTTC,CASSQDELVGSVDYGYTF
.,TRBV7-8,.,TRBJ1-1,TGTGCCAGCAGCTTAGGCCTACAGGGAGGGTTCACTGAAGCTTTCTTT,CASSLGLQGGFTEAFF
.,TRBV28,.,TRBJ2-5,TGTGCCAGCAGTCCGACACCCCAAGAGACCCAGTACTTC,CASSPTPQETQYF
.,TRBV3-1/TRBV3-2,TRBD1,TRBJ2-1,TGTGCCAGCAGACTAACGACAGGGTACAATGAGCAGTTCTTC,CASRLTTGYNEQFF
once,TRBV3-1/TRBV3-2,.,TRBJ1-2,TGTGCCAGCAGCCAAGATCAACCCCTGTATGGCTACACCTTC,CASSQDQPLYGYTF
.,TRBV30,.,TRBJ1-2,TGTGCCTGGAGTCCCCGGGACGGCATCTATGGCTACACCTTC,CAWSPRDGIYGYTF
.,TRBV3-1/TRBV3-2,TRBD1,TRBJ1-6,TGTGCCAGCAGCCCCCAAGGGACAGGGGACTCACCCCTCCACTTT,CASSPQGTGDSPLHF
.,TRBV5-1,.,TRBJ1-2,TGCGCCAGCAGCTTATCCCTGGAGGCCTATCATGGCTACACCTTC,CASSLSLEAYHGYTF
.,TRBV11-1,.,TRBJ2-2,TGTGCCAGCAACCCTGGGAACACCGGGGAGCTGTTTTTT,CASNPGNTGELFF
.,TRBV6-5,.,TRBJ1-1,TGTGCCAGCAGTTCCGGCTTGTACACTGAAGCTTTCTTT,CASSSGLYTEAFF
.,TRBV4-1,.,TRBJ1-6,TGCGCCAGCAGCCAAGGGTCCCGGACGGGGGGAAATTCACCCCTCCACTTT,CASSQGSRTGGNSPLHF
.,TRBV6-5,.,TRBJ2-7,TGTGCCAGCAGTTACACTAGAATCTACGAGCAGTACTTC,CASSYTRIYEQYF
.,TRBV3-1/TRBV3-2,.,TRBJ2-2,TGTGCCAGCAGCCAATTCGGGGGACCCGGGGAGCTGTTTTTT,CASSQFGGPGELFF
few,TRBV6-1,TRBD2,TRBJ2-3,TGTGCCAGCAGTGATTGGCGGGGGGAAAGCACAGATACGCAGTATTTT,CASSDWRGESTDTQYF
.,TRBV4-1,TRBD2,TRBJ2-1,TGCGCCAGCAGCCCCCCGCGCGGGCAGCGGGGGGCCCACTACAATGAGCAGTTCTTC,CASSPPRGQRGAHYNEQFF
.,TRBV9,.,TRBJ2-7,TGTGCCAGCAGCGTAGTTGGCACTTCCTACGAGCAGTACTTC,CASSVVGTSYEQYF
.,TRBV30,.,TRBJ1-5,TGTGCCTGGAGTGTAGGGGGGATTATCGGTCAGCCCCAGCATTTT,CAWSVGGIIGQPQHF
.,TRBV2,.,TRBJ1-2,TGTGCCAGCAATCGAGAAGACTATGGCTACACCTTC,CASNREDYGYTF
.,TRBV2,TRBD1,TRBJ1-4,TGTGCCAGCTGGACAGGGGGGGATGAAAAACTGTTTTTT,CASWTGGDEKLFF